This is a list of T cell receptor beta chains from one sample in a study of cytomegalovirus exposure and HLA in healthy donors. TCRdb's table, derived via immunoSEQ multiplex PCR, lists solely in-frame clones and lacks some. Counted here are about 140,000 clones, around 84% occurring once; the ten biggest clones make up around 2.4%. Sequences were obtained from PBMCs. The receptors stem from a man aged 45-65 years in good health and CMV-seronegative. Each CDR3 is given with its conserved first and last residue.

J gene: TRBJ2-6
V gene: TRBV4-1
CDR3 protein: CASSQESRTVNQLSGANVLTF

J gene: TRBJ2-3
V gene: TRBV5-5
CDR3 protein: CASSLVVTRPSDTQYF

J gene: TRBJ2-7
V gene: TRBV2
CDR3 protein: CASSEARWETQQYF

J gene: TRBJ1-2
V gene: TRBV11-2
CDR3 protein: CASSPGAPSYGYTF

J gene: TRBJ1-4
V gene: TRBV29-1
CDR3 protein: CSVATGAGNEKLFF

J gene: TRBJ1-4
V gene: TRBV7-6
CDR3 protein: CASSLTGTGGNEKLFF

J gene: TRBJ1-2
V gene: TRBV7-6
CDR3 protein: CASSLALEGTGGYTF

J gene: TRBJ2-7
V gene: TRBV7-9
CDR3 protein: CASSSTGGWAYEQYF

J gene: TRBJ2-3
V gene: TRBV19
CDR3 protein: CASSVGLRTDTQYF

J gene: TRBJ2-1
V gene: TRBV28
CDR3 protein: CASSLGSGNSYNEQFF

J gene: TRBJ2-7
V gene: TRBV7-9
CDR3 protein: CASSFWAGTYSRAHEQYF

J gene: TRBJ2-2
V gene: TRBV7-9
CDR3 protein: CASSLPGGRSGELFF

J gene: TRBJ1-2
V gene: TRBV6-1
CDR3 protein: CASQGTAYGYTF

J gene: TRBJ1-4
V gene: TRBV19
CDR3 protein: CASSIGGSQINEKLFF

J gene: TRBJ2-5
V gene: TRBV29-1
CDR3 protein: CSVDYRGETQYF

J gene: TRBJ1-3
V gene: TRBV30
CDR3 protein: CAWSVGPLGSSGNTIYF

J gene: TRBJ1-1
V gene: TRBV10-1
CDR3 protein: CASSETGNRTFF

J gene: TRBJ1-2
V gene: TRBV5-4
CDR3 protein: CASSTPGTMIYTNYGYTF

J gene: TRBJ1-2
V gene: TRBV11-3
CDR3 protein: CASSGKEAGQGANYGYTF

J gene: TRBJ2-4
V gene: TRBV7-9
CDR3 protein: CASSLDNYIQYF

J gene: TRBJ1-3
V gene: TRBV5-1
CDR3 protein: CASSLDGPSSGNTIYF

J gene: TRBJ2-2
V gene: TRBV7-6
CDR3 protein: CASSLGGPTGELFF

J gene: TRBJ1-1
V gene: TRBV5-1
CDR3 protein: CASTLRGMNTEAFF

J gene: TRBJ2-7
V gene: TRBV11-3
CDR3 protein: CASSPRTGGDEQYF

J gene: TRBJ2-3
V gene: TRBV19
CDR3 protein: CASTPEASTDTQYF

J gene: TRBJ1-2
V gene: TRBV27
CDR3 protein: CASSSGLGYTF

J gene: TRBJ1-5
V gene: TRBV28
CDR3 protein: CASSGTGGLNQPQHF

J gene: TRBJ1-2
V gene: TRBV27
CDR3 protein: CASRVGGTVNYGYTF

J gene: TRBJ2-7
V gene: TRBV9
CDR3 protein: CASSVDQAASSYEQYF

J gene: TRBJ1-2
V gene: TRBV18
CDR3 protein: CASSPSPGTYGYTF

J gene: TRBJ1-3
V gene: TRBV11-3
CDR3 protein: CASSFRVSGNTIYF

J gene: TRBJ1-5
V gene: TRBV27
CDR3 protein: CASTLKQNQGTAQPQHF

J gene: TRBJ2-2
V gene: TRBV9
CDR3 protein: CASSPRLAGFTGELFF

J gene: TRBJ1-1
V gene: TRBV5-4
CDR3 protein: CASSPQDDREAFF

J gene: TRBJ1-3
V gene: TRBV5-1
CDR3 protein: CASSLAGLDGNTIYF

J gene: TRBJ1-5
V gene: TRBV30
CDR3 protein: CAWSVADHNQPQHF

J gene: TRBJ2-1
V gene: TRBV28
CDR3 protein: CASRETSGADEQFF

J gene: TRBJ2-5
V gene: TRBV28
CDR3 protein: CASTGQANQETQYF

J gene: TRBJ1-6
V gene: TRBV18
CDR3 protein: CASSLGAGDNSPLHF

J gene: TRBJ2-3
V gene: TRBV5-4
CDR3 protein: CASSLEGRTSGRREYF

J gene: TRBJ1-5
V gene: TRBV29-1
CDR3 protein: CSVVQGGQPQHF

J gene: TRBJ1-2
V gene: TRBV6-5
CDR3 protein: CASSGRGNYGYTF

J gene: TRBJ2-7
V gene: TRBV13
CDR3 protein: CASSPRQGAYEQYF

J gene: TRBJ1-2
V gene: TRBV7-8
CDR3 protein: CASSHGGTGDYGYTF

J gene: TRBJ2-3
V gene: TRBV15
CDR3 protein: CATSSTSGNVDTQYF

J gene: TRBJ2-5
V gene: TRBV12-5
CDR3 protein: CASGRGLGGRETQYF

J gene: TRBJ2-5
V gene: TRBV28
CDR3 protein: CASGTYQETQYF

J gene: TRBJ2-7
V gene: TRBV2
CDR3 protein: CASSEFSGQGSEQYF

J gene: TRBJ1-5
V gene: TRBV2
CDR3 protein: CASTPGQGNQPQHF

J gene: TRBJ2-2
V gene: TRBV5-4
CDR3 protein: CASSPGGGPATGELFF

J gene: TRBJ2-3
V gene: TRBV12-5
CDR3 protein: CASGTDGLAGLDTQYF